This T cell receptor (beta chain) stems from a study of T-cell memory formation after mild COVID-19. Overall study findings and caveats: Among CD4+ contracting clones, most were CM and EM, and CD8+ ones EMRA.

Trimming shortened V by 5 bases and J by 1 base, and 9 bases separated the two germline ends. The CDR3 runs to 13 residues. Germline V gene sequence: CDR1 SGHRS, CDR2 YFSETQ. This clonotype was detected a few times. Its antigen is not identified. After 5'RACE with constant-segment primers, TCR alpha and TCR beta cDNA libraries carrying sample barcodes and UMIs were obtained. TCRdb reprocessed the 5' RACE reads with MiXCR, giving one entry per CDR3 protein. The data hold roughly 240,000 distinct CDR3 sequences, with 15% to 20% observed a single time. The sequencing input was PBMCs or a T cell subset sorted from them (not recorded which). This receptor was taken from a man aged 18 to 30 who had mild COVID-19 (a few samples of this study predate the infection). Cell type and time point are not known. The chain recombines TRBV5-1 with TRBJ1-1; the D gene is possibly TRBD1 (5 bases). The chain's CDR3 is CASRRDPNTEAFF. The CDR3 DNA reads as TGCGCCAGCAGGAGGGACCCGAACACTGAAGCTTTCTTT.